This is a list of T cell receptor beta chains from one sample in a study of Graves' ophthalmopathy and Graves' hyperthyroidism. TCRdb called the multiplex PCR reads again in MiXCR, with one record for every CDR3 protein. The table has about 1.2 million distinct CDR3 sequences, roughly 35% seen once. Material: peripheral blood or thyroid tissue (not recorded which). The receptors were sampled from an adult man with Graves' hyperthyroidism. CDR3s include the opening cysteine and the closing phenylalanine or tryptophan. D genes are given only for firm matches. For some rows the clone size is stated as once, few or many, or as a class when expanded; others skip it.

D	J	length	V	size	DNA	CDR3
-	TRBJ1-2	15	TRBV2	many	TGTGCCAGCAGTGGGGGTTTGGGCCCAATTACCGTCTACACCTTC	CASSGGLGPITVYTF
-	TRBJ2-3	13	TRBV2	-	TGTGCCAGCAGTGAGGATTCGACAGATACGCAGTATTTT	CASSEDSTDTQYF
TRBD1	TRBJ1-2	15	TRBV10-3	many	TGTGCCATCACTCCAAACCGGGACAGGGGCTATGGCTACACCTTC	CAITPNRDRGYGYTF
-	TRBJ2-5	19	TRBV28	-	TGTGCCAGCAGTTACATCGTGATGCCCCAGGACTACCTAGAAGAGACCCAGTACTTC	CASSYIVMPQDYLEETQYF
-	TRBJ2-2	16	TRBV5-1	-	TGCGCCAGCAGCTTGGTTCCGGGACCCAGCACCGGGGAGCTGTTTTTT	CASSLVPGPSTGELFF
-	TRBJ1-1	14	TRBV14	many	TGTGCCAGCAGCCACACCGCAAAGAACACTGAAGCTTTCTTT	CASSHTAKNTEAFF
TRBD1	TRBJ1-4	14	TRBV2	many	TGTGCCAGCAGCCCGGGACAGCCAAATGAAAAACTGTTTTTT	CASSPGQPNEKLFF
-	TRBJ2-5	15	TRBV7-2	-	TGTGCCAGCAGCTTAGCGGTCTTAACCGGAGAGGCCCAGTACTTC	CASSLAVLTGEAQYF
TRBD2	TRBJ2-7	18	TRBV7-8	-	TGTGCCAGCAGCTTAGCGACAGCGGGGGCCCCCAGCTCCTACGAGCAGTACTTC	CASSLATAGAPSSYEQYF
TRBD1	TRBJ1-1	15	TRBV5-1	many	TGCGCCAGCAGCTTGGCTCAGGGGGTGAACACTGAAGCTTTCTTT	CASSLAQGVNTEAFF
-	TRBJ2-5	12	TRBV11-2	many	TGTGCCAGCAGAACAGTTCAAGAGACCCAGTACTTC	CASRTVQETQYF
-	TRBJ1-4	14	TRBV10-3	few	TGTGCCATCAGCGACACCGGCCGTAATGAAAAACTGTTTTTT	CAISDTGRNEKLFF
-	TRBJ2-5	12	TRBV15	-	TGTGCCACCAGCCTCGGGGAAGAGACCCAGTACTTC	CATSLGEETQYF
TRBD2	TRBJ2-7	14	TRBV5-1	many	TGCGCCAGCAGCGGCAACGGACTAGCGTACGAGCAGTACTTC	CASSGNGLAYEQYF
-	TRBJ2-7	13	TRBV6-6	-	TGTGCCAGCAGTTACACCCGGGGCTACGAGCAGTACTTC	CASSYTRGYEQYF
-	TRBJ2-5	13	TRBV11-2	-	TGTGCCAGCAGCTTTGGACAGCAAGAGACCCAGTGCTTC	CASSFGQQETQCF
-	TRBJ2-5	13	TRBV3-1	-	TGTGCCAGCAGGGATGGTCGTCAAGAGACCCAGTACTTC	CASRDGRQETQYF
-	TRBJ1-1	16	TRBV9	many	TGTGCCAGCAGCGTAGGGGCCTCTCACACAGCAGTGGAAGCTTTCTTT	CASSVGASHTAVEAFF
-	TRBJ1-1	14	TRBV28	-	TGTGCCACTTTGCCCTACAGGGAAGGATCTGAAGCTTTCTTT	CATLPYREGSEAFF
TRBD1	TRBJ1-2	14	TRBV15	few	TGTGCCACCAGCAGCGGAACAGGGGACTATGGCTACACCTTC	CATSSGTGDYGYTF
-	TRBJ1-6	11	TRBV20-1	many	TGCAGTGCTAGGGGCCAGTCAGCCCTCCACTTT	CSARGQSALHF
-	TRBJ2-7	14	TRBV5-5	many	TGTGCCAGCAGCTTGGCCCTTCCAGGGAACGAGCAGTACTTC	CASSLALPGNEQYF
-	TRBJ2-7	12	TRBV7-2	many	TGTGCCAGCAGCTTGGTAGCCGGCGAGCAGTACTTC	CASSLVAGEQYF
-	TRBJ1-1	13	TRBV29-1	-	TGCAGCAGTTGGGGGGAGGTGAACACTGAAGCTTTCTTT	CSSWGEVNTEAFF
TRBD1	TRBJ1-5	15	TRBV4-1	few	TGCGCCAGCAGCCGAGTCTTTGGACAGGATCAGCCCCAGCATTTT	CASSRVFGQDQPQHF
-	TRBJ1-1	14	TRBV27	-	TGTGCCAGCAGTTTTGGGGCACCGGTGGTTGAAGCTTTCTTT	CASSFGAPVVEAFF
-	TRBJ1-2	13	TRBV2	-	TGTGCCAGCAGTGTGCAACAGCTAACTGGCTACACCTTC	CASSVQQLTGYTF
-	TRBJ2-2	14	TRBV24-1	many	TGTGCCACCGGTTTGGGAGCGAACACCGGGGAGCTGTTTTTT	CATGLGANTGELFF
TRBD1	TRBJ2-7	15	TRBV9	-	TGTGCCAGCAGCGTGGGGACAGGTGATTCCTACGAGCAGTACTTC	CASSVGTGDSYEQYF
-	TRBJ1-5	14	TRBV7-2	many	TGTGCCAGCAGCAACCAGGGCGCTAATCAGCCCCAGCATTTT	CASSNQGANQPQHF
TRBD2	TRBJ2-5	15	TRBV20-1	-	TGCAGTGCTAGAATCCTAGCGGGGGGGCAGGAGACCCAGTACTTC	CSARILAGGQETQYF
-	TRBJ1-6	14	TRBV7-9	-	TGTGCCAGCAGCTTACGGGGGTTGGGTTCACCCCTCCACTTT	CASSLRGLGSPLHF
-	TRBJ2-7	12	TRBV7-2	few	TGTGCCAGCAGACGGGGGCGGGACGAGCAGTACTTC	CASRRGRDEQYF
-	TRBJ2-7	12	TRBV7-3	-	TGTGCCAGCAGCCCCTCGAGGGCCGAGCAGTACTTC	CASSPSRAEQYF
TRBD1	TRBJ1-5	12	TRBV7-8	-	TGTGCCGGGAGGACAGGGCCAGGCCCCCAGCATTTT	CAGRTGPGPQHF
-	TRBJ1-4	17	TRBV2	many	TGTGCCAGCACCTCCCGACTGGGAACCGCAACTAATGAAAAACTGTTTTTT	CASTSRLGTATNEKLFF
-	TRBJ2-5	14	TRBV10-3	-	TGTGCCATCAGGGTCAGGGGGGGGGGAGAGACCCAGTACTTC	CAIRVRGGGETQYF
TRBD1	TRBJ1-2	13	TRBV28	few	TGTGCCAGCAGGGGACAGGGCCTGGGAGGCTACACCTTC	CASRGQGLGGYTF
TRBD1	TRBJ1-1	14	TRBV19	many	TGTGCCAGTAGTATGGACAGGGGGGGCACTGAAGCTTTCTTT	CASSMDRGGTEAFF
-	TRBJ1-1	13	TRBV29-1	-	TGCAGCGTTGCAGGGAGACTGGTCACTGAAGCTTTCTTT	CSVAGRLVTEAFF
-	TRBJ2-5	15	TRBV25-1	many	TGTGCCAGCACCCCAAAGTGGGCAGAACAAGAGACCCAGTACTTC	CASTPKWAEQETQYF